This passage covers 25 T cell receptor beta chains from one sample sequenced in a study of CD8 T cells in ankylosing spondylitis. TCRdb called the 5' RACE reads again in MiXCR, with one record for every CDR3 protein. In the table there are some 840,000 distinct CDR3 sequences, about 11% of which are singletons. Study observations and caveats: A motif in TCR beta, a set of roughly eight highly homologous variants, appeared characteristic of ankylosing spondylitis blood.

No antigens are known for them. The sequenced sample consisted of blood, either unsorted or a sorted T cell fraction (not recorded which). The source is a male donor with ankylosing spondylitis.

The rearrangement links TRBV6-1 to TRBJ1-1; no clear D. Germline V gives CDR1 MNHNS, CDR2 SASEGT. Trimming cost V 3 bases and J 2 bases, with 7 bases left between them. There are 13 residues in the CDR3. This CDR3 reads CASSDRINTEAFF. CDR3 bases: TGTGCCAGCAGTGACAGGATCAACACTGAAGCTTTCTTT.

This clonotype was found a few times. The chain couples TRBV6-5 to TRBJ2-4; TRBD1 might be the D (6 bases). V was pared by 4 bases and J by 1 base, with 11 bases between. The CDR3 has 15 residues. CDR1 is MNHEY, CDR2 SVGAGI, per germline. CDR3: CASSSHQGAKNIQYF. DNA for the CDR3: TGTGCCAGCAGTTCCCATCAGGGGGCCAAAAACATTCAGTACTTC.

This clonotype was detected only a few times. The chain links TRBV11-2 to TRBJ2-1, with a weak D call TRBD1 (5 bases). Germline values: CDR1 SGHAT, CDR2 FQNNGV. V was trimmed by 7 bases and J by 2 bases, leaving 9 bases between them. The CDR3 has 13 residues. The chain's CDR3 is CASKGIAYNEQFF. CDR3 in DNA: TGTGCCAGCAAGGGGATAGCCTACAATGAGCAGTTCTTC.

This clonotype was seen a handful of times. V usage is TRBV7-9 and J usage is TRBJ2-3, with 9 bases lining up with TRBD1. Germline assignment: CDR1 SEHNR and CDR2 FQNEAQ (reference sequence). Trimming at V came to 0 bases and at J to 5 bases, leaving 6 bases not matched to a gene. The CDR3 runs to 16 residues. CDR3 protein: CASSLAVGQGRDTQYF. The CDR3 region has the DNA TGTGCCAGCAGCTTAGCGGTGGGACAGGGTCGAGATACGCAGTATTTT.

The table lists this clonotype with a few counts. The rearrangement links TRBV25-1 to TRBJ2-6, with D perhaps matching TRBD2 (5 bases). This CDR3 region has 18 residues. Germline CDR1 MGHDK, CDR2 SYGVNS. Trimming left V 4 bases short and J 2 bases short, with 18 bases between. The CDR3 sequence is CASSAATGSKAGANVLTF. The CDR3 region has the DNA TGTGCCAGCAGTGCGGCGACGGGGTCGAAGGCTGGGGCCAACGTCCTGACTTTC.

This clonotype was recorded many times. The CDR3 spells CASSPGPGADTQYF. CDR3 nucleotides: TGTGCCAGCAGCCCAGGCCCGGGAGCAGATACGCAGTATTTT. The chain is built from TRBV7-2 and TRBJ2-3, with D perhaps matching TRBD2 (6 bases). In germline, CDR1 is SGHTA, CDR2 FQGNSA. Trimming took off 5 bases at V and 4 bases at J, with 13 bases between the two ends. This CDR3 region has 14 residues.

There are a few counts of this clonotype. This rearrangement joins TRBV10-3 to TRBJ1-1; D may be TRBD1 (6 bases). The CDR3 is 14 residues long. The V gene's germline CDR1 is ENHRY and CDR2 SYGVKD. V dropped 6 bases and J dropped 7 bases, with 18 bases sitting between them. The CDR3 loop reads CAISNRDFPDEAFF. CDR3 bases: TGTGCCATCAGCAACAGGGACTTCCCTGATGAAGCTTTCTTT.

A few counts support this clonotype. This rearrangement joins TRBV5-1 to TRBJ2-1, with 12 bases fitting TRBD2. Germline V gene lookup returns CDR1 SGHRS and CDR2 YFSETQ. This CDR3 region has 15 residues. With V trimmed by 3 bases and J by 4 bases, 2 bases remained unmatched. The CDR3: CASSWTSGVYNEQFF. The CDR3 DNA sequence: TGCGCCAGCAGCTGGACTAGCGGGGTTTACAATGAGCAGTTCTTC. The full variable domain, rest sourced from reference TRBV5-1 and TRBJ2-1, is KAGVTQTPRYLIKTRGQQVTLSCSPISGHRSVSWYQQTPGQGLQFLFEYFSETQRNKGNFPGRFSGRQFSNSRSEMNVSTLELGDSALYLCASSWTSGVYNEQFFGPGTRLTVL.

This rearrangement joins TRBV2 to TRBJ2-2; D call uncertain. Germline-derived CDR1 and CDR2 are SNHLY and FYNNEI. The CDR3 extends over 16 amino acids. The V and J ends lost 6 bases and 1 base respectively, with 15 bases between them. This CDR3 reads CASSLTPDLNTGELFF. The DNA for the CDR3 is TGTGCCAGCAGCCTAACTCCCGACCTGAACACCGGGGAGCTGTTTTTT.

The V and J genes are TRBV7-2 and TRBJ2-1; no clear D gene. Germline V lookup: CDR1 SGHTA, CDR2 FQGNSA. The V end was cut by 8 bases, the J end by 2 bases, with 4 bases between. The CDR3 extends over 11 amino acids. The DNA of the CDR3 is TGTGCCAGCCAAGCCTACAATGAGCAGTTCTTC. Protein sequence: CASQAYNEQFF.

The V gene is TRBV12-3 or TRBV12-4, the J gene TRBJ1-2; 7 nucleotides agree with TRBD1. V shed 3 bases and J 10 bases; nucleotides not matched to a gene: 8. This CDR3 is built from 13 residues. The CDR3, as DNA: TGTGCCAGCAGTTTCCAACAGGGGACACCCTACACCTTC. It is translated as CASSFQQGTPYTF.

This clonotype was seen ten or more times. The CDR3 loop reads CASSLVVEAFF. In DNA, the CDR3 is TGTGCCAGCAGCTTAGTGGTGGAAGCTTTCTTT. The chain links TRBV7-9 to TRBJ1-1; no reliable D call. CDR1 and CDR2 from the germline V gene are SEHNR and FQNEAQ (reference sequence). The CDR3 runs 11 residues. Trimming took 1 base from V and 8 from J, leaving 5 bases between them. Filled out from reference TRBV7-9 and TRBJ1-1, the complete variable domain reads DTGVSQNPRHKITKRGQNVTFRCDPISEHNRLYWYRQTLGQGPEFLTYFQNEAQLEKSRLLSDRFSAERPKGSFSTLEIQRTEQGDSAMYLCASSLVVEAFFGQGTRLTVV.

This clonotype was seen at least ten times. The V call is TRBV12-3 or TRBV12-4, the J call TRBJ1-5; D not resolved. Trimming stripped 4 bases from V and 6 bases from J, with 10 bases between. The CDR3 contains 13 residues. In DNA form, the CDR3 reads TGTGCCAGCAGTTCCCAGGTGGGTCAGCCCCAGCATTTT. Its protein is CASSSQVGQPQHF.

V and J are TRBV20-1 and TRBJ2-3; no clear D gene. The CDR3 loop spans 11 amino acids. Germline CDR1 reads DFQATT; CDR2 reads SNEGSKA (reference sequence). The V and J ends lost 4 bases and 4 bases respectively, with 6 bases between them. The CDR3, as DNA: TGCAGTGCTATACGGGCAGATACGCAGTATTTT. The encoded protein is CSAIRADTQYF.

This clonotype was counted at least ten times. The CDR3 is CATSDLRDPYGYTF. As DNA, the CDR3 is TGTGCCACCAGTGATCTGAGGGACCCCTATGGCTACACCTTC. The rearrangement joins TRBV24-1 to TRBJ1-2; a possible D gene is TRBD1 (5 bases). The CDR3 length is 14 residues. Trimming took off 3 bases at V and 4 bases at J, with 11 bases between the two ends. CDR1 KGHDR and CDR2 SFDVKD come from the germline V gene.

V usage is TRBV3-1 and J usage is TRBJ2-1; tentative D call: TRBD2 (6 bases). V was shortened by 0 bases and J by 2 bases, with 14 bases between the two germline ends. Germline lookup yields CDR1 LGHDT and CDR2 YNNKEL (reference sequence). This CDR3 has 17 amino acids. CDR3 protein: CASSQESWAGPYNEQFF. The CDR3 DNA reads TGTGCCAGCAGCCAAGAGAGTTGGGCGGGACCCTACAATGAGCAGTTCTTC.

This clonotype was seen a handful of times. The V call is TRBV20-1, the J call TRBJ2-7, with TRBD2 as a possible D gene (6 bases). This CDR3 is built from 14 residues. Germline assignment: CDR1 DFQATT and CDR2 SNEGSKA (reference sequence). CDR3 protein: CGALRGGEAYEQYF. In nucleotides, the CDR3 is TGCGGAGCCCTACGGGGAGGTGAGGCCTACGAGCAGTACTTC.

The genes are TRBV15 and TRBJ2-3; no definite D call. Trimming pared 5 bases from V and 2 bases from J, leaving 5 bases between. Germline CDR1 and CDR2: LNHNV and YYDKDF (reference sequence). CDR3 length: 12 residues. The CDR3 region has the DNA TGTGCCACCAGCGTCCACACAGATACGCAGTATTTT. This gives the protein CATSVHTDTQYF.

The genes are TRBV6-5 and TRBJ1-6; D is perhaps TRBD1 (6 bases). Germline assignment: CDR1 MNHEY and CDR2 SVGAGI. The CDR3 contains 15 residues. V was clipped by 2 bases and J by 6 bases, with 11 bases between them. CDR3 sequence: CASSYDGGANSPLHF. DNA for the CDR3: TGTGCCAGCAGTTACGACGGGGGGGCTAATTCACCCCTCCACTTT.

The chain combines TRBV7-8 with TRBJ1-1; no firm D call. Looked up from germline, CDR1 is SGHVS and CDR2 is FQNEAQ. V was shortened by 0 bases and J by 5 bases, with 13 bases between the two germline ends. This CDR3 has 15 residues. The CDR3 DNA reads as TGTGCCAGCAGCTTAGCTACGGCGGGAAGGACTGAAGCTTTCTTT. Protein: CASSLATAGRTEAFF. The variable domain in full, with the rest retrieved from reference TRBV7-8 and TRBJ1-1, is GAGVSQSPRYKVAKRGQDVALRCDPISGHVSLFWYQQALGQGPEFLTYFQNEAQLDKSGLPSDRFFAERPEGSVSTLKIQRTQQEDSAVYLCASSLATAGRTEAFFGQGTRLTVV.

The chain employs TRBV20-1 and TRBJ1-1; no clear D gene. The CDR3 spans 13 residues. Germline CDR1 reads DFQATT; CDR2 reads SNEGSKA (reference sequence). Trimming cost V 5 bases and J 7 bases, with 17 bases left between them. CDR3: CSADGGSTYEAFF. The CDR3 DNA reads TGCAGTGCTGACGGAGGGTCTACTTATGAAGCTTTCTTT.

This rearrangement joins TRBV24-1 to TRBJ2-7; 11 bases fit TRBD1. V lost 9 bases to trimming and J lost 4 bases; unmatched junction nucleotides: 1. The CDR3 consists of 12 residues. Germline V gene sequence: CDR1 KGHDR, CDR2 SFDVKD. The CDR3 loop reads CATRDRGYEQYF. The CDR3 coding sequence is TGTGCCACCCGGGACAGGGGGTACGAGCAGTACTTC.

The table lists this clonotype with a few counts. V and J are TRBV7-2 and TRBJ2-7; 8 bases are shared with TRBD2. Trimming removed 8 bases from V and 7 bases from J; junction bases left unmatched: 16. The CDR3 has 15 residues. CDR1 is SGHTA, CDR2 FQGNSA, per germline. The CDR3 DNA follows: TGTGCCAGCGACCACGCGCCAGCGGGAGCGGGAGAGCAGTACTTC. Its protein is CASDHAPAGAGEQYF.

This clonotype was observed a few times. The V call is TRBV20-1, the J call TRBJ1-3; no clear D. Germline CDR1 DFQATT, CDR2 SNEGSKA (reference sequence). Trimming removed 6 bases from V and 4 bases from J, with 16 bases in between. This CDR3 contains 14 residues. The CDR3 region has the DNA TGCAGTGCCTTCGACCTTAAGGAGGGAAACACCATATATTTT. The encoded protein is CSAFDLKEGNTIYF.

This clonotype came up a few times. CDR3 residues: CATSVDTQYF. In DNA, the CDR3 is TGTGCCACCAGTGTCGATACGCAGTATTTT. This chain connects TRBV24-1 to TRBJ2-3; D is unresolved. Per the germline V gene, CDR1 is KGHDR and CDR2 is SFDVKD. Trimming cost V 5 bases and J 6 bases, with 2 bases left between them. The CDR3 runs to 10 residues.